This T cell receptor (beta chain) was sequenced for a study of CD8+ T cells in alopecia areata. General study results and limits: In lesional scalp, particularly from alopecia totalis/universalis, clonality was higher than in normal scalp. Scalp data also include sequences from resident alphabeta T cells of normal skin. Against the mouse data, patients shared TCRs less clearly, possibly for HLA reasons.

Sequencing used cDNA as its template, made by extracting RNA and reverse transcribing it. Produced via immunoSEQ multiplex PCR; TCRdb's table is partial and in-frame only. Counted here are 110,000 to 150,000 clones, roughly 61% occurring once; the ten biggest clones make up under 6.5%. Worth noting for this clone: Its antigen is still unknown.

The CDR3 loop spans 12 amino acids. Germline V gene data show CDR1 as SQVTM and CDR2 as ANQGSEA. V was clipped by 4 bases and J by 7 bases, with 11 bases between them. The investigators collected lesional scalp punch biopsies and peripheral blood from alopecia areata patients. This chain links TRBV29-1 with TRBJ1-5; D possibly corresponds to TRBD1 (5 bases). The sequenced sample was CD4+ T cells sorted from blood, obtained at week 0. This receptor was taken from a human donor with alopecia areata. In nucleotides, the CDR3 is TGCAGCGTTGCTGGGGCAGGGCAGCCCCAGCATTTT. Translated: CSVAGAGQPQHF.